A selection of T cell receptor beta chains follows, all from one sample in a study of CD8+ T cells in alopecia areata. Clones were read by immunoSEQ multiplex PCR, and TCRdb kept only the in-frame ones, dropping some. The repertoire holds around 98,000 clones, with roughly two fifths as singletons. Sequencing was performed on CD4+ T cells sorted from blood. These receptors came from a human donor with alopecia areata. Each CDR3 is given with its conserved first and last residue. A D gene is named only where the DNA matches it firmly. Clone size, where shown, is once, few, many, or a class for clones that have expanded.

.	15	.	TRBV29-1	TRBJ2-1	TGCAGCGCCTCAACGGGAGTAGGCTCCTACAATGAGCAGTTCTTC	CSASTGVGSYNEQFF
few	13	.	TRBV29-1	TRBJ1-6	TGCAGCGGCCGGACAGAGATTAATTCACCCCTCCACTTT	CSGRTEINSPLHF
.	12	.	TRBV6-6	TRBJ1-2	TGTGCCAGCAGCCCTCCCGGGAAAGGCTACACCTTC	CASSPPGKGYTF
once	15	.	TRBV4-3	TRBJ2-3	TGCGCCAGCAGCCAAGATGGCAGTAGCACAGATACGCAGTATTTT	CASSQDGSSTDTQYF
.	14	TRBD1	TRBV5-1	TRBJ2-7	TGCGCCAGCAGCTGGGACAGCTTAGGCTACGAGCAGTACTTC	CASSWDSLGYEQYF
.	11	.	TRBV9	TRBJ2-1	TGTGCCAGCGGAAGGCAGGAGGAGCGGTTCTTC	CASGRQEERFF
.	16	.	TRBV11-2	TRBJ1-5	TGTGCCAGCAGCTTAGCCGCAGGGGCTAGCAATCAGCCCCAGCATTTT	CASSLAAGASNQPQHF
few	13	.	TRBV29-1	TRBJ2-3	TGCAGCGTTGAAGTTACTAGCACAGATACGCAGTATTTT	CSVEVTSTDTQYF
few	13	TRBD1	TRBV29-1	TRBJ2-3	TGCAGCGCCCAGTTACAGGGGACAGATACGCAGTATTTT	CSAQLQGTDTQYF
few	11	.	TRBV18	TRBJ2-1	TGTGCCAGCTCACCCGGCGCGCGGCAGTTCTTC	CASSPGARQFF
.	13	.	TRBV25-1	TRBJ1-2	TGTGCCAGCAGTGAATATGGGGTGTATGGCTACACCTTC	CASSEYGVYGYTF
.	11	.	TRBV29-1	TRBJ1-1	TGCAGTTCCAATCAGGGCGCTGAAGCTTTCTTT	CSSNQGAEAFF
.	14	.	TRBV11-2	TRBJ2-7	TGTGCCAGCAGCTTAGCAAGCCTCGGCTACGAGCAGTACTTC	CASSLASLGYEQYF
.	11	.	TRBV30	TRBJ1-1	TGTGCCTGGATTTCCAATTGGGAAGCTTTCTTT	CAWISNWEAFF
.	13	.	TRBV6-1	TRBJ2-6	TGTGCCCTCAGCCGCACTGGGGCCAACGTCCTGACTTTC	CALSRTGANVLTF
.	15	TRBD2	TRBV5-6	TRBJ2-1	TGTGCCAGCAACCCGAGCGGGAAGCCTTACAATGAGCAGTTCTTC	CASNPSGKPYNEQFF
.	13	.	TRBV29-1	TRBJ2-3	TGCAGCGTTCCAGAACTAGTTCAGGATACGCAGTATTTT	CSVPELVQDTQYF
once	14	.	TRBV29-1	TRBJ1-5	TGCAGCGTTAGCCAAGGACCGCTCAATCAGCCCCAGCATTTT	CSVSQGPLNQPQHF
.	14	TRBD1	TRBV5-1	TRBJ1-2	TGCGCCAGCAAGATAACCTTAGGTGAGGGGGCGTGGACCTTC	CASKITLGEGAWTF
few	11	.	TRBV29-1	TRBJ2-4	TGCAGCGTTGCCGCCAAAAACATTCAGTACTTC	CSVAAKNIQYF
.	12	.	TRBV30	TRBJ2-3	TGTGCCTGGAGTGTCAGCACAGATACGCAGTATTTT	CAWSVSTDTQYF
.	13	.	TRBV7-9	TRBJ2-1	TGTGCCAGCAGCTTAGGGGGGATGAGTGAGCAGTTCTTC	CASSLGGMSEQFF
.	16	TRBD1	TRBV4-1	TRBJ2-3	TGCGCCAGCAGCCAAGGACCGGGACAGGGACCAGATACGCAGTATTTT	CASSQGPGQGPDTQYF
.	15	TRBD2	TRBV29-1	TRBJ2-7	TGCAGCGTTGACTATAGAGGTAGCGGGATCTACGAGCAGTACTTC	CSVDYRGSGIYEQYF
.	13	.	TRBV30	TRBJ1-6	TGTGCCTGGAACACTGAAAGGGTTTCACCCCTCCACTTT	CAWNTERVSPLHF
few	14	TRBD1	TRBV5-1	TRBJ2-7	TGCGCCAGCAGAATCTCGACAGGGGCCTACGAGCAGTACTTC	CASRISTGAYEQYF
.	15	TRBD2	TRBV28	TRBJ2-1	TGTGCCAGCAGTTTCAGCGGGGTCACCTACAATGAGCAGTTCTTC	CASSFSGVTYNEQFF
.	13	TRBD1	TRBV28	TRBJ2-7	TGTGCCAGCACCAAGGGACAGACCTACGAGCAGTACTTC	CASTKGQTYEQYF
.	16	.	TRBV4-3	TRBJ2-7	TGCGCCAGCAGCCAAGACCCCCTTAGTCCAGCCTACGAGCAGTACTTC	CASSQDPLSPAYEQYF
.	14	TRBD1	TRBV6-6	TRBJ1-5	TGTGCCAGCAGGGCCGGACAGGGCTATCAGCCCCAGCATTTT	CASRAGQGYQPQHF
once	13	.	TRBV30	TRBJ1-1	TGTGCCTTATCCCCTGGACTTAACACTGAAGCTTTCTTT	CALSPGLNTEAFF
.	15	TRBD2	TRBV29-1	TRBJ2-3	TGCAGCGCGGCCCGTCTAGCGGGGGGCACAGATACGCAGTATTTT	CSAARLAGGTDTQYF
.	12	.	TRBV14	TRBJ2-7	TGTGCCAGCGGACAGAGCAACTACGAGCAGTACTTC	CASGQSNYEQYF
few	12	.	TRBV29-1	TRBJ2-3	TGCAGCGTTTTCGGGGGCAGAGATACGCAGTATTTT	CSVFGGRDTQYF
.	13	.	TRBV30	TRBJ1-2	TGTGCCTGGAGAGAAGGGATTAACTATGGCTACACCTTC	CAWREGINYGYTF
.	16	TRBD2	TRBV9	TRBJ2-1	TGTGCCAGCAGCCGGACTAGCGGGAGTTCCTACAATGAGCAGTTCTTC	CASSRTSGSSYNEQFF
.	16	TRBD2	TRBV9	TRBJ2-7	TGTGCCAGCAGCGTAGGATCTAGCGGGAGGGCTTACGAGCAGTACTTC	CASSVGSSGRAYEQYF
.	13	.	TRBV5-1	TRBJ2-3	TGCGCCAGCAGCTTGGGAAACAGGGATACGCAGTATTTT	CASSLGNRDTQYF
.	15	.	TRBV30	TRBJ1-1	TGTGCCTGGAGCGGCGCCAGGGTCCTGAACACTGAAGCTTTCTTT	CAWSGARVLNTEAFF
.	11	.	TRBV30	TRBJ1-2	TGTGCCTGGAGTTCTAACTATGGCTACACCTTC	CAWSSNYGYTF
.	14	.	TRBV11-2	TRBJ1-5	TGTGCCAGCAGCTTAGGGGGGCGATATCAGCCCCAGCATTTT	CASSLGGRYQPQHF
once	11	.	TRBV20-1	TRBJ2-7	TGCAGTGCTAGATGGGGCTACGAGCAGTACTTC	CSARWGYEQYF
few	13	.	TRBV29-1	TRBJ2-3	TGCAGCGTTGAAGTCGCCTTGGGGGATACGCAGTATTTT	CSVEVALGDTQYF
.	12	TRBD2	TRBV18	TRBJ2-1	TGTGCCAGCTCACCTACTAGCGCCCCATGGATCTTC	CASSPTSAPWIF
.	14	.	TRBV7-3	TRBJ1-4	TGTGCCAGCAGCTTAAGTGGGGTTGGGGAAAAACTGTTTTTT	CASSLSGVGEKLFF
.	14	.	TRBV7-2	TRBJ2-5	TGTGCCAGCAACAGGCCGGGGGCGGGAGAGACCCAGTACTTC	CASNRPGAGETQYF
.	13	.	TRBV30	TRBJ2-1	TGTGCCTGGAGTTCACTGGGTAGGAATGAGCAGTTCTTC	CAWSSLGRNEQFF
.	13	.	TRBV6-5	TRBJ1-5	TGTGCCAGCAGTTACTCGCGGGATCAGCCCCAGCATTTT	CASSYSRDQPQHF
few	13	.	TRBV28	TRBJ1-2	TGTGCCAGCACAAAAGAGAGGTACTATGGCTACACCTTC	CASTKERYYGYTF
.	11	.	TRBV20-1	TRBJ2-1	TGCAGTGCTAGTGGCGATCTTGAGCAGTTCTTC	CSASGDLEQFF
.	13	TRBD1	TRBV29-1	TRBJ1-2	TGCAGCGTAGCTCCGGGACAGACGTATGGCTACACCTTC	CSVAPGQTYGYTF
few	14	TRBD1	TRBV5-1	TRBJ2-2	TGCGCCAGCAGCTCGGACAGGGAAGCCGGGGAGCTGTTTTTT	CASSSDREAGELFF
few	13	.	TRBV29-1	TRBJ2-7	TGCAGCGTTGAGACTAGAAGAGGCTACGAGCAGTACTTC	CSVETRRGYEQYF
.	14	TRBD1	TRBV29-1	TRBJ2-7	TGCAGCGTTACAGGGGAAATCAGCTCCTACGAGCAGTACTTC	CSVTGEISSYEQYF
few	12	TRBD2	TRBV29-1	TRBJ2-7	TGCAGCCCCTCGGGGGGGAGGTACGAGCAGTACTTC	CSPSGGRYEQYF